This T cell receptor (beta chain) is from a study of graft-versus-host responses after intestinal transplantation. With regard to this clone: The antigen is not known.

Some clones are missing from TCRdb's copy, which holds only in-frame ones; the method was immunoSEQ multiplex PCR. Here the sample spans about 120,000 clones, over 75% being singletons. The junction had 7 bases not matched to a gene; V was cut back by 2 bases and J by 0 bases. Per the germline V gene, CDR1 is LGHNA and CDR2 is YSLEER. The CDR3 contains 16 residues. This TCR derives from a human donor who received an intestinal transplant. The gene calls are TRBV4-3 and TRBJ2-7, with 7 bases identical to TRBD1. The sequencing used unstimulated CD4+ T cells sorted from spleen or lymph node cells, collected before intestinal transplant. The CDR3 region has the DNA TGCGCCAGCAGCCAACCGGGACAGCCAAACTCCTACGAGCAGTACTTC. This encodes CASSQPGQPNSYEQYF.